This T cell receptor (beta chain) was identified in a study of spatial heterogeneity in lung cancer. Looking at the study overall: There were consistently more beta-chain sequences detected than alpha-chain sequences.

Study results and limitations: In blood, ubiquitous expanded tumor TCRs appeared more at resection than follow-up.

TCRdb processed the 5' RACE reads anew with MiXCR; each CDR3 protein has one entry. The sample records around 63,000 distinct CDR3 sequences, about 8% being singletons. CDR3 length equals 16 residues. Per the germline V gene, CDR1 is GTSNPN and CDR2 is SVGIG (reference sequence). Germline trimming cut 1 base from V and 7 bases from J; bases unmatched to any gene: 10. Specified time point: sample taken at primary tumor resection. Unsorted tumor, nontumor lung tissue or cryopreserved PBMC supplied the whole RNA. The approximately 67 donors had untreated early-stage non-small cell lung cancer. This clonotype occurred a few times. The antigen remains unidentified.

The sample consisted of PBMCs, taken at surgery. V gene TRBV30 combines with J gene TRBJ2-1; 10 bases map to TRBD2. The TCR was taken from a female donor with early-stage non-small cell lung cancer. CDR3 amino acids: CAWSEERGGYSNEQFF. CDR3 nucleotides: TGTGCCTGGAGTGAGGAGCGGGGGGGCTATAGTAATGAGCAGTTCTTC.